A selection of T cell receptor beta chains follows, all from one sample in a study of T cell changes during pregnancy in multiple sclerosis. Using immunoSEQ multiplex PCR, the repertoire was profiled, and TCRdb retains in-frame clones only, with some absent. The table lists 90,000 to 130,000 clones, 92% of them singletons. The source was peripheral blood, collected in the third trimester of pregnancy. The receptors were sampled from a female donor with multiple sclerosis, enrolled in a pregnancy study. Both conserved end residues are part of each CDR3. The D gene is left open where the match is weak. Where a row states a size, it is once, few, many or the class of an expanded clone; other rows omit it.

J,D,V,size,CDR3,DNA
TRBJ1-6,TRBD1,TRBV30,-,CAWTGDSNSPLHF,TGTGCCTGGACCGGGGACAGCAATTCACCCCTCCACTTT
TRBJ1-4,-,TRBV2,-,CASSQGSTNEKLFF,TGTGCCAGCAGCCAGGGATCAACTAATGAAAAACTGTTTTTT
TRBJ2-7,TRBD1,TRBV18,-,CASSPPGTGGREQYF,TGTGCCAGCTCACCACCCGGGACAGGGGGTAGAGAGCAGTACTTC
TRBJ1-2,-,TRBV19,once,CASSIYRDYGYTF,TGTGCCAGTAGTATCTACAGGGACTATGGCTACACCTTC
TRBJ2-1,-,TRBV5-1,once,CASTPEGRFYEQFF,TGCGCCAGCACCCCGGAGGGGAGGTTCTATGAGCAGTTCTTC
TRBJ1-5,-,TRBV27,-,CASSLSSGTAGGPQHF,TGTGCCAGCAGTTTATCGAGCGGGACGGCCGGGGGGCCCCAGCATTTT
TRBJ2-7,-,TRBV5-1,few,CASSWDFSANEQYF,TGCGCCAGCAGCTGGGACTTCTCGGCGAACGAGCAGTACTTC
TRBJ2-1,TRBD2,TRBV15,-,CATSSGLAGVGNEQFF,TGTGCCACCAGCTCGGGACTAGCGGGAGTTGGAAATGAGCAGTTCTTC
TRBJ2-7,TRBD1,TRBV7-9,few,CASSLGQGGEQYF,TGTGCCAGCAGCTTGGGACAGGGAGGCGAGCAGTACTTC
TRBJ1-2,TRBD1,TRBV19,-,CASSIQGQRYGYTF,TGTGCCAGTAGTATACAGGGACAGAGGTATGGCTACACCTTC
TRBJ1-2,-,TRBV10-3,-,CAISETGGYGYTF,TGTGCCATCAGTGAGACGGGGGGGTATGGCTACACCTTC
TRBJ2-7,-,TRBV25-1,-,CASSESGRGISSYEQYF,TGTGCCAGCAGTGAATCCGGGCGCGGGATTAGCTCCTACGAGCAGTACTTC
TRBJ2-1,-,TRBV6-5,-,CASRGGRSYNEQFF,TGTGCCAGCCGGGGAGGACGGTCCTACAATGAGCAGTTCTTC
TRBJ2-5,TRBD2,TRBV7-2,-,CASSLWFSGTLLGETQYF,TGTGCCAGCAGCTTATGGTTTAGCGGGACCCTACTAGGGGAGACCCAGTACTTC
TRBJ2-1,TRBD2,TRBV30,-,CAWIWGGSYGEQFF,TGTGCCTGGATATGGGGCGGGAGTTATGGTGAGCAGTTCTTC
TRBJ1-4,-,TRBV2,-,CASTLGGPPEFF,TGTGCCAGCACCCTGGGAGGACCACCGGAGTTTTTT
TRBJ1-4,-,TRBV7-6,-,CASTLRGFRNEKLFF,TGTGCCAGCACCCTACGGGGGTTTAGGAATGAAAAACTGTTTTTT
TRBJ2-7,-,TRBV6-6,once,CASSPGTYEQYF,TGTGCCAGCAGCCCAGGGACCTACGAGCAGTACTTC
TRBJ2-5,-,TRBV30,-,CAWSIGSRGTQYF,TGTGCCTGGAGTATCGGGTCCAGGGGGACCCAGTACTTC
TRBJ1-6,-,TRBV5-6,-,CASSLYQQTNSPLHF,TGTGCCAGCAGCTTGTATCAACAGACTAATTCACCCCTCCACTTT
TRBJ1-1,TRBD1,TRBV9,-,CASSAQGDTEAFF,TGTGCCAGCAGCGCCCAGGGGGACACTGAAGCTTTCTTT
TRBJ1-1,TRBD1,TRBV7-9,-,CASRRTRTGSGNTEAFF,TGTGCCAGCAGGCGAACTCGGACAGGGTCGGGGAACACTGAAGCTTTCTTT
TRBJ1-4,-,TRBV7-2,once,CASSLVSSEANEKLFF,TGTGCCAGCAGCTTAGTATCGTCGGAGGCTAATGAAAAACTGTTTTTT
TRBJ2-4,TRBD1,TRBV5-8,-,CASSRGTGSLGGIQYF,TGTGCCAGCAGCCGCGGGACAGGGAGTTTGGGGGGCATTCAGTACTTC
TRBJ2-5,-,TRBV7-3,-,CASSQGLGTQYF,TGTGCCAGCAGCCAGGGACTTGGGACCCAGTACTTC
TRBJ2-1,TRBD2,TRBV27,-,CASSFGTSVNNEQFF,TGTGCCAGCAGTTTCGGGACTAGCGTAAACAATGAGCAGTTCTTC
TRBJ1-1,-,TRBV28,-,CASSLKGLGNTEAFF,TGTGCCAGCAGTTTAAAGGGACTTGGGAACACTGAAGCTTTCTTT
TRBJ1-1,-,TRBV2,-,CASSRVGNTEAFF,TGTGCCAGCAGTCGGGTGGGGAACACTGAAGCTTTCTTT
TRBJ1-1,-,TRBV6-5,-,CASSYDPVGGTEAFF,TGTGCCAGCAGCTATGACCCCGTGGGGGGCACTGAAGCTTTCTTT
TRBJ2-3,-,TRBV5-8,-,CASSLADRSTDTQYF,TGTGCCAGCAGCTTGGCCGACAGAAGCACAGATACGCAGTATTTT
TRBJ2-4,-,TRBV6-5,-,CASTPPGAPNIQYF,TGTGCCAGCACCCCCCCTGGGGCCCCAAACATTCAGTACTTC
TRBJ2-6,TRBD2,TRBV10-3,-,CAISDQGGAGANVLTF,TGTGCCATCAGTGACCAGGGAGGGGCTGGGGCCAACGTCCTGACTTTC
TRBJ1-2,-,TRBV29-1,-,CSVSGGLNYGYTF,TGCAGCGTATCGGGAGGGCTAAACTATGGCTACACCTTC
TRBJ2-2,TRBD1,TRBV30,-,CAWSPLDRGLSTGELFF,TGTGCCTGGAGTCCCCTGGACAGGGGGCTAAGCACCGGGGAGCTGTTTTTT
TRBJ1-4,-,TRBV11-3,-,CASSLDRVGGDEKLFF,TGTGCCAGCAGCTTAGATCGGGTGGGGGGGGATGAAAAACTGTTTTTT
TRBJ1-5,TRBD1,TRBV25-1,few,CASISFVNRGNQPQHF,TGTGCCAGCATCAGTTTCGTTAACAGGGGAAATCAGCCCCAGCATTTT
TRBJ1-1,-,TRBV27,-,CASSLGPRGNTEAFF,TGTGCCAGCAGTTTGGGGCCTAGGGGGAACACTGAAGCTTTCTTT
TRBJ2-5,-,TRBV9,-,CASSVVTGVGETQYF,TGTGCCAGCAGCGTAGTAACGGGAGTCGGCGAGACCCAGTACTTC
TRBJ1-2,TRBD1,TRBV4-1,-,CASRQGAGYGYTF,TGCGCCAGTAGACAGGGGGCAGGCTATGGCTACACCTTC
TRBJ1-2,TRBD1,TRBV2,-,CASRGGQGASYGYTF,TGTGCCAGCAGGGGGGGACAGGGGGCGTCCTATGGCTACACCTTC
TRBJ1-1,TRBD1,TRBV5-6,-,CASSLTGGTEAFF,TGTGCCAGCAGCTTGACAGGGGGCACTGAAGCTTTCTTT
TRBJ1-5,-,TRBV27,-,CASSSYRGYSNQPQHF,TGTGCCAGCAGTTCCTATCGCGGCTATAGCAATCAGCCCCAGCATTTT
TRBJ1-2,TRBD1,TRBV6-1,-,CASSVGTAYGYTF,TGTGCCAGCAGCGTCGGGACAGCGTATGGCTACACCTTC
TRBJ2-1,-,TRBV19,-,CASSTGQYNEQFF,TGTGCCAGTAGTACGGGACAATACAATGAGCAGTTCTTC
TRBJ2-1,TRBD1,TRBV7-2,-,CASSLRTGGEYEQFF,TGTGCCAGCAGCTTGCGCACAGGGGGCGAGTATGAGCAGTTCTTC
TRBJ2-5,-,TRBV5-1,once,CASSSQTGRETQYF,TGCGCCAGCAGCTCCCAGACTGGGAGAGAGACCCAGTACTTC
TRBJ2-7,TRBD2,TRBV19,-,CASSIYFPTSGRVYEQYF,TGTGCCAGTAGTATTTACTTTCCTACTAGCGGGAGGGTCTACGAGCAGTACTTC
TRBJ2-4,-,TRBV29-1,-,CSVERGVGGIQYF,TGCAGCGTTGAGAGAGGAGTCGGGGGCATTCAGTACTTC
TRBJ1-3,-,TRBV5-1,-,CASSLEAPGSLVSGNTIYF,TGCGCCAGCAGCTTGGAGGCACCGGGAAGCCTCGTCTCTGGAAACACCATATATTTT
TRBJ1-2,TRBD1,TRBV6-5,-,CASSYQQGAGYGYTF,TGTGCCAGCAGTTACCAACAGGGGGCGGGTTATGGCTACACCTTC
TRBJ2-7,TRBD1,TRBV30,-,CAWDRVGLGEQYF,TGTGCCTGGGACAGGGTAGGTCTTGGGGAGCAGTACTTC
TRBJ2-3,TRBD2,TRBV9,-,CASSILAVTDTQYF,TGTGCCAGCAGCATACTAGCGGTCACAGATACGCAGTATTTT
TRBJ1-2,-,TRBV6-4,-,CASSDSLLGGGYTF,TGTGCCAGCAGTGACTCCCTGCTGGGGGGTGGCTACACCTTC
TRBJ2-3,TRBD2,TRBV2,-,CASSAGGGSSTDTQYF,TGTGCCAGCAGTGCGGGGGGGGGATCTAGCACAGATACGCAGTATTTT
TRBJ1-1,-,TRBV29-1,-,CSVVGSNTEAFF,TGCAGCGTTGTGGGCAGTAACACTGAAGCTTTCTTT
TRBJ1-1,TRBD1,TRBV5-1,-,CASSYGQGDAEAFF,TGCGCCAGCAGCTACGGACAGGGGGATGCTGAAGCTTTCTTT
TRBJ2-2,TRBD2,TRBV4-1,-,CASSQDQAGGSTGELFF,TGCGCCAGCAGCCAAGACCAAGCGGGGGGGTCGACCGGGGAGCTGTTTTTT
TRBJ1-5,-,TRBV5-1,-,CASSFNSDSNQPQHF,TGCGCCAGCAGCTTTAACAGTGATAGCAATCAGCCCCAGCATTTT
TRBJ2-1,TRBD2,TRBV19,-,CASRVGASGRAYNEQFF,TGTGCCAGTAGGGTTGGGGCTAGCGGGAGAGCTTACAATGAGCAGTTCTTC
TRBJ2-7,-,TRBV20-1,-,CSGVGVYEQYF,TGCAGTGGGGTAGGGGTGTACGAGCAGTACTTC